The 3 T cell receptor beta chains below come from one sample, sequenced in a study of cytomegalovirus exposure and HLA in healthy donors. The PCR made use of 60 Vbeta and 13 Jbeta primers. Libraries were prepared by immunoSEQ multiplex PCR; TCRdb keeps only in-frame clonotypes and omits some of them. The table lists some 140,000 clones, about three quarters of them singletons. Sequenced sample: PBMCs. These TCRs come from a male donor in good health and CMV-seropositive.

The V call is TRBV29-1, the J call TRBJ2-7; TRBD1 is a possible D gene (5 bases). V was shortened by 6 bases and J by 3 bases, with 12 bases between the two germline ends. The CDR3 has 12 residues. From germline, CDR1 is SQVTM and CDR2 ANQGSEA. DNA of the CDR3: TGCAGCGTAATGGTTACAGGCTACGAGCAGTACTTC. Residues: CSVMVTGYEQYF.

The gene calls are TRBV13 and TRBJ2-1; 7 bases match TRBD2. V was clipped by 5 bases and J by 10 bases; unmatched bases: 2. CDR3 length equals 11 residues. In germline, CDR1 is PRHDT, CDR2 FYEKMQ (reference sequence). CDR3 DNA sequence: TGTGCCAGCAGCCTTAGCGGGGAGCAGTTCTTC. Protein: CASSLSGEQFF.

The chain carries TRBV7-3 and TRBJ1-1; the D gene is possibly TRBD1 (5 bases). The CDR3 spans 14 residues. Germline-derived CDR1 and CDR2 are SGHTA and FQGTGA. V lost 2 bases to trimming and J lost 0 bases, with 7 bases between them. The CDR3 DNA follows: TGTGCCAGCAGCTTAGCGGGGGTGAACACTGAAGCTTTCTTT. It translates to CASSLAGVNTEAFF.